Given below is one T cell receptor beta chain in context. No antigen is known for it. The data derive from a study of human T cells and chemical hapten exposure. Overall study results and limits: Relative to control repertoires, expanded TCRs gave rise to significantly more large CDR3 similarity clusters.

The V end was cut by 0 bases, the J end by 3 bases, with 11 bases between. The CDR3 runs 14 residues. Germline V gene lookup returns CDR1 DFQATT and CDR2 SNEGSKA (reference sequence). Time point described: pre-sensitization, week 0. Sample treatment: therapeutic diphenylcyclopropenone sensitization with weekly scalp DPC. TCRdb analysed the RACE reads with MiXCR anew, one entry per CDR3 protein. The table records fewer than 300,000 distinct CDR3 sequences, around 7.7% of them present only once. This sample comprised whole blood, obtained in connection with sensitization to the hapten diphenylcyclopropenone (DPC). This TCR was recovered from a man younger than 35 with alopecia areata. Some clones in this sample may be carry-over from other donors' samples. The chain is built from TRBV20-1 and TRBJ1-2, with D possibly TRBD1 on 5 matching bases. CDR3 nucleotide sequence: TGCAGTGCTAGAGATCCCGGGGCGGACTATGGCTACACCTTC. It specifies CSARDPGADYGYTF.